This T cell receptor beta chain is from a study of cytomegalovirus exposure and HLA in healthy donors. This clone showed up just a few times. PCR used 60 Vbeta primers and 13 Jbeta primers. Assay: immunoSEQ multiplex PCR; the TCRdb copy retains only in-frame clones and omits some. The sample consists of about 97,000 clones, 81% of them appearing once. Sequencing was done on a sample of PBMCs. This TCR came from a man aged 40-55 years in good health and CMV-seropositive.

The CDR3 bases are TGTGCCAGCAGCTTAGGGGCTGAAGCTTTCTTT. Translated: CASSLGAEAFF. The chain recombines TRBV5-5 with TRBJ1-1; TRBD1 might be the D (5 bases). CDR3 size: 11 residues. In germline, CDR1 is SGHKS, CDR2 YYEKEE (reference sequence). Trimming pared 2 bases from V and 6 bases from J, leaving 5 bases between.